The 4 T cell receptor beta chains below all came from one sample that was sequenced in a study of shared clonotypes between healthy human individuals. The method was immunoSEQ multiplex PCR; TCRdb's version includes in-frame clones alone and lacks a portion of them. In the table there are some 2,500,000 clones, under 95% of which are singletons. Input material: naive CD4+ T cells from PBMCs. Noted subset: CD45RA+ positively selected. The receptors originated from a man between 18 and 29 years old in good health. Some clones in this sample may be carry-over from other donors' samples.

The chain has TRBV4-2 and TRBJ2-1; D perhaps matches TRBD1 (5 bases). The germline gives CDR1 LGHNA, CDR2 YNFKEQ. CDR3 length: 14 amino acids. V was cut by 2 bases and J by 8 bases, with 13 bases left in between. CDR3 DNA: TGTGCCAGCAGCCAACCTCAGGGAATTGATGAGCAGTTCTTC. Protein product: CASSQPQGIDEQFF.

This sequence joins TRBV5-1 and TRBJ2-5; 7 nucleotides line up with TRBD2. The CDR3 consists of 14 residues. Germline V gene data show CDR1 as SGHRS and CDR2 as YFSETQ. J was trimmed by 5 bases and V by 2 bases; bases with no gene match: 6. This CDR3 is CASSLAGWLETQYF. The CDR3 DNA follows: TGCGCCAGCAGCTTAGCGGGATGGTTGGAGACCCAGTACTTC.

The CDR3 region is CASSGGGRNTEAFF. The CDR3 DNA reads TGTGCCAGCAGTGGGGGGGGCAGGAACACTGAAGCTTTCTTT. The rearrangement uses TRBV2 and TRBJ1-1, with D perhaps TRBD1 (6 bases). The germline V gene encodes CDR1 SNHLY and CDR2 FYNNEI. The CDR3 covers 14 residues. V was pared by 4 bases and J by 1 base, with 10 bases between.

This chain connects TRBV6-5 to TRBJ2-4; D tentatively reads TRBD1 or TRBD2 (6 bases each). Germline loops: CDR1 MNHEY, CDR2 SVGAGI. V was pared by 0 bases and J by 7 bases, with 10 bases between. The CDR3 extends over 14 amino acids. The CDR3 loop is CASSYSIGGNIQYF. The CDR3 DNA sequence: TGTGCCAGCAGTTACTCGATAGGGGGGAACATTCAGTACTTC.